Each of the 5 T cell receptor beta chains below was sequenced from the same sample in a study of blood T cell repertoires in COVID-19. Only in-frame clones appear in the TCRdb table, and some are missing; sequencing was by immunoSEQ multiplex PCR. The data hold approximately 90,000 clones, with about nine tenths observed a single time. Sequences were obtained from peripheral blood. The source is a man aged 60-69 years with acute or convalescent COVID-19.

The chain has TRBV5-4 and TRBJ2-3; TRBD2 agrees at 8 bases. V lost 1 base to trimming and J lost 3 bases; unmatched junction nucleotides: 7. This CDR3 comprises 16 residues. The germline V gene encodes CDR1 SGHNT and CDR2 YYREEE (reference sequence). CDR3: CASSLRRGGPTDTQYF. The CDR3, as DNA: TGTGCCAGCAGCTTGCGTCGGGGGGGCCCGACAGATACGCAGTATTTT.

This chain uses TRBV6-4 with TRBJ2-1; 7 positions match TRBD1. Trimming removed 0 bases from V and 6 bases from J; junction bases left unmatched: 5. The germline V gene has CDR1 MRHNA and CDR2 SNTAGT. The CDR3 contains 15 residues. The CDR3 nucleotides are TGTGCCAGCAGTGACTCAGGGGGCACCCTCAATGAGCAGTTCTTC. Protein sequence: CASSDSGGTLNEQFF.

V is TRBV5-4 and J is TRBJ2-5; a weak D match, TRBD2 (6 bases). Trimming cost V 0 bases and J 7 bases, with 16 bases left between them. Looked up from germline, CDR1 is SGHNT and CDR2 is YYREEE (reference sequence). This CDR3 spans 15 amino acids. In DNA, the CDR3 is TGTGCCAGCAGCTTGGTGGACGGCGGGGTGGGGACCCAGTACTTC. Its translation: CASSLVDGGVGTQYF.

This chain joins TRBV2 and TRBJ1-5; tentatively, D is TRBD1 (6 bases). V lost 8 bases, J lost 6 bases, and 20 bases lay in between. This CDR3 has 15 amino acids. Germline assignment: CDR1 SNHLY and CDR2 FYNNEI. CDR3 coding DNA: TGTGCCAGCGAACCTGCAGGGGCGAATTCTCAGCCCCAGCATTTT. It translates to CASEPAGANSQPQHF. The full variable domain, its missing parts supplied by reference TRBV2 and TRBJ1-5, is EPEVTQTPSHQVTQMGQEVILRCVPISNHLYFYWYRQILGQKVEFLVSFYNNEISEKSEIFDDQFSVERPDGSNFTLKIRSTKLEDSAMYFCASEPAGANSQPQHFGDGTRLSIL.

The CDR3 spells CASSADRPNTGELFF. CDR3 in DNA: TGTGCCAGCAGTGCCGACAGGCCGAACACCGGGGAGCTGTTTTTT. This sequence joins TRBV6-1 and TRBJ2-2; TRBD1 might be the D (6 bases). This CDR3 region has 15 residues. The germline CDR1 and CDR2 sequences are MNHNS and SASEGT. V was clipped by 4 bases and J by 0 bases, with 9 bases between them.